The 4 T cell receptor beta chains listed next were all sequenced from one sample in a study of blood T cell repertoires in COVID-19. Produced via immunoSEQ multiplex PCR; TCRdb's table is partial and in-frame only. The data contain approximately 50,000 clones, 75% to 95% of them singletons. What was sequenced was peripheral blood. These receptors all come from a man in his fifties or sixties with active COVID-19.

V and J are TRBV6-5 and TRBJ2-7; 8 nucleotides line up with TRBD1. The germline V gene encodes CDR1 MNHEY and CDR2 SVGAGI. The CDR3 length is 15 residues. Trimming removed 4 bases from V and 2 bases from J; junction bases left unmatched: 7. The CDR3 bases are TGTGCCAGCAGTTTAAACACAGGGGGACCCTACGAGCAGTACTTC. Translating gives CASSLNTGGPYEQYF.

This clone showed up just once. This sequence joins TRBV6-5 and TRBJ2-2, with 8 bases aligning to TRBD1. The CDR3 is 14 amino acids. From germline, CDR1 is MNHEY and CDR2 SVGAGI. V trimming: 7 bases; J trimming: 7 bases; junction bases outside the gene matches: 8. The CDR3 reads CASKRTGQDGELFF. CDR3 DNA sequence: TGTGCCAGCAAGAGGACAGGGCAAGACGGGGAGCTGTTTTTT.

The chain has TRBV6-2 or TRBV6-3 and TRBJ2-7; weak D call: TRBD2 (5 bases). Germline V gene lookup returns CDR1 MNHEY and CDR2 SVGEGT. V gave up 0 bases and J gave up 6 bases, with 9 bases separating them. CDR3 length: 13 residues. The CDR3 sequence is CASSYSGDGEQYF. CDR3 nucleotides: TGTGCCAGCAGTTACTCGGGAGATGGCGAGCAGTACTTC.

The CDR3 reads CASGLVIKSGGIPEAFF. The CDR3, as DNA: TGTGCTAGTGGTTTGGTAATAAAGTCAGGGGGTATCCCTGAAGCTTTCTTT. The genes are TRBV12-5 and TRBJ1-1; 7 bases fit TRBD1. Germline CDR1 reads LGHNT; CDR2 reads FRNRAP. V was clipped by 0 bases and J by 6 bases; unmatched bases: 13. The CDR3 covers 17 residues.